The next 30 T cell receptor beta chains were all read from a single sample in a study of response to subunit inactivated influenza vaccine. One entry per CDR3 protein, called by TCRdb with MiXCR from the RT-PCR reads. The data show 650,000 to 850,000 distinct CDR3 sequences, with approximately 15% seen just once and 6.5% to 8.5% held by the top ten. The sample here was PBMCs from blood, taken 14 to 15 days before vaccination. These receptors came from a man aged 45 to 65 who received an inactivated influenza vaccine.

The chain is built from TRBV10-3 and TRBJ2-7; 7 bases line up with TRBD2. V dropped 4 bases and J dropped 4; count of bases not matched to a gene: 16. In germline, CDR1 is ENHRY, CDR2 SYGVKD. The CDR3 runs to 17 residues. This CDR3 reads CAISGVSGRLATYEQYF. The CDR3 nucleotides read TGTGCCATCAGTGGGGTATCCGGGAGGCTAGCGACTTACGAGCAGTACTTC.

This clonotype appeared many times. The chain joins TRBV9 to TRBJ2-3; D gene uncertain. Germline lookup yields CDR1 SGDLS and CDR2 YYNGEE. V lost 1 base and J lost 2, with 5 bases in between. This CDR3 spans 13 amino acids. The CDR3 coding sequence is TGTGCCAGCAGCGTACACCTCACAGATACGCAGTATTTT. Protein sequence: CASSVHLTDTQYF.

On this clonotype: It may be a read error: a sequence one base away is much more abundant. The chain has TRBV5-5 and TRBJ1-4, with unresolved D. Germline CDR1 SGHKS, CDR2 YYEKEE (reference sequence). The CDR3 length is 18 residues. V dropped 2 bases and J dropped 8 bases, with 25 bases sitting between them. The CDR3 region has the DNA TGTGCCAGCAGCTTCAGCCTTCGTAGGCCCCGGTCTGGGGAAAAACTGTTTTTT. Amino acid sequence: CASSFSLRRPRSGEKLFF.

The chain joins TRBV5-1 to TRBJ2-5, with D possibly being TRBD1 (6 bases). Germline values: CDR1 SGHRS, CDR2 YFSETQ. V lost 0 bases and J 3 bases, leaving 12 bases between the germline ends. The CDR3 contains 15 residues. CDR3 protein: CASSLANRAEETQYF. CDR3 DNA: TGCGCCAGCAGCTTGGCCAACAGGGCAGAAGAGACCCAGTACTTC. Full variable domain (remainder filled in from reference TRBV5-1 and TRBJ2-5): KAGVTQTPRYLIKTRGQQVTLSCSPISGHRSVSWYQQTPGQGLQFLFEYFSETQRNKGNFPGRFSGRQFSNSRSEMNVSTLELGDSALYLCASSLANRAEETQYFGPGTRLLVL.

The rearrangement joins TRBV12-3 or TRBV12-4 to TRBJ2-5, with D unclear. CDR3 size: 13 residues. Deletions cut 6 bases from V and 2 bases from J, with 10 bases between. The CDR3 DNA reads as TGTGCCAGCAGCCGCCTGATACAAGAGACCCAGTACTTC. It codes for CASSRLIQETQYF.

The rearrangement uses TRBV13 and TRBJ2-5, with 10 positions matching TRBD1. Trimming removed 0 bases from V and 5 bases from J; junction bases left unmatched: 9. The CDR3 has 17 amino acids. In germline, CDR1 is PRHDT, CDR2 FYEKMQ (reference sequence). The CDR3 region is CASSLGLSGQGTETQYF. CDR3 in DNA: TGTGCCAGCAGCTTAGGCCTCTCGGGACAGGGGACCGAGACCCAGTACTTC. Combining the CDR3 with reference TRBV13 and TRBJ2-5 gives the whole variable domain AAGVIQSPRHLIKEKRETATLKCYPIPRHDTVYWYQQGPGQDPQFLISFYEKMQSDKGSIPDRFSAQQFSDYHSELNMSSLELGDSALYFCASSLGLSGQGTETQYFGPGTRLLVL.

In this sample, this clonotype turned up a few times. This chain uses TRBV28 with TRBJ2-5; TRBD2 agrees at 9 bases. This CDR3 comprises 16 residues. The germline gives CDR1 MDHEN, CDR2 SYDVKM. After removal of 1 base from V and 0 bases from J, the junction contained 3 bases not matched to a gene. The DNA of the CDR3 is TGTGCCAGCAGTTTATCTAGCGGGGTGTACCAAGAGACCCAGTACTTC. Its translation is CASSLSSGVYQETQYF.

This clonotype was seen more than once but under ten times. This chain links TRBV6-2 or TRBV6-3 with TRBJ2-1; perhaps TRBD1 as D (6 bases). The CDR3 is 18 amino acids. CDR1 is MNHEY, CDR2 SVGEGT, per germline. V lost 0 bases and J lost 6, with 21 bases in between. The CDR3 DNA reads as TGTGCCAGCAGTTACTCCACGAGGGGGTGGGGGAAACTCAATGAGCAGTTCTTC. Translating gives CASSYSTRGWGKLNEQFF.

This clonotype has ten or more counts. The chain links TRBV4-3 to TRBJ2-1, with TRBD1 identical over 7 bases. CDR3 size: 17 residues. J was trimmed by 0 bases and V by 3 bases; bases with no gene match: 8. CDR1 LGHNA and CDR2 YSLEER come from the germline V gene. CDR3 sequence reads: CASSQGPGTDSYNEQFF. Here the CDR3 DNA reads TGCGCCAGCAGCCAGGGTCCCGGGACAGACTCCTACAATGAGCAGTTCTTC.

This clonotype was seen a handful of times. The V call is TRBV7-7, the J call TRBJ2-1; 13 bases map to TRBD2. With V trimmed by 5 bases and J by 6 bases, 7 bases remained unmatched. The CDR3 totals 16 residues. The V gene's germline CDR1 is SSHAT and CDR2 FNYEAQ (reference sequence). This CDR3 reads CASSPGLAGALNEQFF. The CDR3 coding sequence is TGTGCCAGCAGCCCCGGACTAGCGGGAGCCCTCAATGAGCAGTTCTTC.

CDR3 in DNA: TGTGCCAGCAGCTTAGGTGGAGGGGGTCTGGGGGCCAACGTCCTGACTTTC. It is translated as CASSLGGGGLGANVLTF. This chain links TRBV7-2 with TRBJ2-6; tentatively, D is TRBD1 or TRBD2 (6 bases each). CDR1 is SGHTA, CDR2 FQGNSA, per germline. With 1 base removed from V and 4 bases from J, the gap between germline ends came to 14 bases. This CDR3 contains 17 residues.

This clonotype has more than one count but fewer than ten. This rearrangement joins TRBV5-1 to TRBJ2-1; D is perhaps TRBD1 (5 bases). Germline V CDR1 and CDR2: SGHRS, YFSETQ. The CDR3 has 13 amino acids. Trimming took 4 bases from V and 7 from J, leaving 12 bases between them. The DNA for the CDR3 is TGCGCCAGCAGCCAGGACACTCAGAATGAGCAGTTCTTC. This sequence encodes CASSQDTQNEQFF.

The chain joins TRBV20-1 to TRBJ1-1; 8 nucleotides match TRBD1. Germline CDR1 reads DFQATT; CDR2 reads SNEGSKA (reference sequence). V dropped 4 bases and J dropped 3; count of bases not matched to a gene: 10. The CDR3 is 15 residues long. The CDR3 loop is CSATPGGRVHTEAFF. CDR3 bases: TGCAGTGCTACACCAGGGGGCCGCGTACACACTGAAGCTTTCTTT.

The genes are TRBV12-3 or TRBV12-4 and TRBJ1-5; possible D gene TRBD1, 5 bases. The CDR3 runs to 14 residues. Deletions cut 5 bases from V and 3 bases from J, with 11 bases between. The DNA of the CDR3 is TGTGCCAGCAGTCCCCAGGGAGTCAATCAGCCCCAGCATTTT. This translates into CASSPQGVNQPQHF.

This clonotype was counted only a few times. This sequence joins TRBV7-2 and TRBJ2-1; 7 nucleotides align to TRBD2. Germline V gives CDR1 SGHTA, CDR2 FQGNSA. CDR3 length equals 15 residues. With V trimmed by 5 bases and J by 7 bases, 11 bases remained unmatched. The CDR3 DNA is TGTGCCAGCAGCCATTCCGGGACTACCAGAAATGAGCAGTTCTTC. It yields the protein CASSHSGTTRNEQFF.

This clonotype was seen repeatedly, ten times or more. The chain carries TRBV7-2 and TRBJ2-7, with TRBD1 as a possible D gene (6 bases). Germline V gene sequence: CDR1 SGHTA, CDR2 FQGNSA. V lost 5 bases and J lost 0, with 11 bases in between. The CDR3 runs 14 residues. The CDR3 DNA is TGTGCCAGCAGCGACCGGGACACCTCCTACGAGCAGTACTTC. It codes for CASSDRDTSYEQYF.

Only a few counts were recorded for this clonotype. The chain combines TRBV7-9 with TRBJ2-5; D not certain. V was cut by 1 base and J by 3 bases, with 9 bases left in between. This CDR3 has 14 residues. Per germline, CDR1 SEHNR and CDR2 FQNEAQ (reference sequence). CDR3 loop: CASSLDPLEETQYF. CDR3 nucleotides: TGTGCCAGCAGCTTAGACCCCCTAGAAGAGACCCAGTACTTC.

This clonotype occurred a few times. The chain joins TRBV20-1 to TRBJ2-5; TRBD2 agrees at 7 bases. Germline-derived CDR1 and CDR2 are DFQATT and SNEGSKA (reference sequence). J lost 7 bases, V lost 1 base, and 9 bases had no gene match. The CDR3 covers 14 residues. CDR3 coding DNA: TGCAGTGCTAGAGGGCCGGGACTAAAGGGGACCCAGTACTTC. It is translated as CSARGPGLKGTQYF.

In nucleotides, the CDR3 is TGTGCCAGCAGCTTAGCGGGTCCCGGGAGAGAAGCCGACGAGCAGTACTTC. Translation: CASSLAGPGREADEQYF. The chain joins TRBV7-9 to TRBJ2-7, with a weak D call TRBD2 (6 bases). The germline CDR1 and CDR2 sequences are SEHNR and FQNEAQ (reference sequence). V shed 0 bases and J shed 5 bases, with 20 bases lying between them. This CDR3 has 17 residues.

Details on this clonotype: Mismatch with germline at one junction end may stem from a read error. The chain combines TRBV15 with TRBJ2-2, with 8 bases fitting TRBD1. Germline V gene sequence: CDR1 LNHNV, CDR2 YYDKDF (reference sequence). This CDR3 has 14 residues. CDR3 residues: CPTGQGSNTGELFF. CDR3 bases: TGTCCCACCGGACAGGGCTCGAACACCGGGGAGCTGTTTTTT.

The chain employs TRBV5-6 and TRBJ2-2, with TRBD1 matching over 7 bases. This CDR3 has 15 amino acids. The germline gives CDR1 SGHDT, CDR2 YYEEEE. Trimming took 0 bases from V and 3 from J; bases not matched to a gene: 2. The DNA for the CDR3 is TGTGCCAGCAGCTTGGTAGGGACAGACACCGGGGAGCTGTTTTTT. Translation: CASSLVGTDTGELFF.

Here the CDR3 reads CSVGQGLLYEQYF. Written as DNA, the CDR3 is TGCAGCGTTGGCCAGGGGCTGTTATACGAGCAGTACTTC. The chain recombines TRBV29-1 with TRBJ2-7; D perhaps matches TRBD1 (6 bases). Per the germline V gene, CDR1 is SQVTM and CDR2 is ANQGSEA. CDR3 length: 13 residues. Trimming shortened V by 4 bases and J by 4 bases, and 14 bases separated the two germline ends.

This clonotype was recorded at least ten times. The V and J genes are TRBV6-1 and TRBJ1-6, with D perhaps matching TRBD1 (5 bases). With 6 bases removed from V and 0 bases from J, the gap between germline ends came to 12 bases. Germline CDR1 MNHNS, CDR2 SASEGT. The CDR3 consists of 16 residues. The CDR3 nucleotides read TGTGCCAGCAGCCGGGACGTAAGCTCCTATAATTCACCCCTCCACTTT. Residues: CASSRDVSSYNSPLHF.

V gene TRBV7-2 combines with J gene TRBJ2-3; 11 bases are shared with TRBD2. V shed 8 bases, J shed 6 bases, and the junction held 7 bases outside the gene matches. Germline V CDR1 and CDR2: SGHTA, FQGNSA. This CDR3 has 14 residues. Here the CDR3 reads CASQLAGGPDTQYF. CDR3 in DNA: TGTGCCAGCCAGTTAGCGGGGGGGCCGGATACGCAGTATTTT.

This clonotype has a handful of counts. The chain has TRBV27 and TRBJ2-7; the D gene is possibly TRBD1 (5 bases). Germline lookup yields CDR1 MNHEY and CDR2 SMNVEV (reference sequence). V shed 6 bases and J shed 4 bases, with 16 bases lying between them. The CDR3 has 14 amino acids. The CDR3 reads CASSNTGRLYEQYF. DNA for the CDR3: TGTGCCAGCAGCAATACAGGAAGGCTATACGAGCAGTACTTC.

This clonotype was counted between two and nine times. The CDR3 DNA follows: TGTGCCAGCAGCCAAGAGGCGGCAGGGTCGAACACTGAAGCTTTCTTT. This codes for CASSQEAAGSNTEAFF. V and J are TRBV3-1 and TRBJ1-1; D perhaps matches TRBD1 (5 bases). Trimming shortened V by 0 bases and J by 1 base, and 12 bases separated the two germline ends. The CDR3 loop spans 16 amino acids. The germline V gene encodes CDR1 LGHDT and CDR2 YNNKEL (reference sequence).

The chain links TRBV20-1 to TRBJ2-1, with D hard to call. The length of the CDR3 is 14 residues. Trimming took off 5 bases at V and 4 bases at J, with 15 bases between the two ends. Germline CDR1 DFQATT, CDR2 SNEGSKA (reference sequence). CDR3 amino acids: CSAAQGHQYNEQFF. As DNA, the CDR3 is TGCAGTGCTGCTCAAGGGCATCAATACAATGAGCAGTTCTTC.

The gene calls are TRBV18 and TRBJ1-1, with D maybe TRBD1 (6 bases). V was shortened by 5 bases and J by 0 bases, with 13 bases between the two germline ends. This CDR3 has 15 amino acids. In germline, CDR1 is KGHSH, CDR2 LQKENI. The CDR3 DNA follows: TGTGCCAGCTCAACTCAGGGGAGCCTGAACACTGAAGCTTTCTTT. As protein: CASSTQGSLNTEAFF.

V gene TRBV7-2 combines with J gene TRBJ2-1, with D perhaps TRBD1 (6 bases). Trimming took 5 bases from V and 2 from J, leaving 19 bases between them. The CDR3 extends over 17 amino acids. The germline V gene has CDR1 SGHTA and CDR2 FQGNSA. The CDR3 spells CASSPDRIDSPYNEQFF. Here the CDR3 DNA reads TGTGCCAGCAGCCCTGACAGGATAGATTCTCCCTACAATGAGCAGTTCTTC.

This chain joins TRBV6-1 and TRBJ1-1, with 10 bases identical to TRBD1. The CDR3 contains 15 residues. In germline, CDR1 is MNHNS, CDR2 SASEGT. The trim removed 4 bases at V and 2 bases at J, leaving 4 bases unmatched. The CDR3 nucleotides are TGTGCCAGCAGTGGACAGGGGGCAATAAACACTGAAGCTTTCTTT. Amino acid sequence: CASSGQGAINTEAFF.